This entry features one T cell receptor beta chain sequence. Its antigen is as yet unknown. This specimen belongs to a study of graft-versus-host responses after intestinal transplantation. In the study overall: Anti-thymocyte globulin induction preceded about 3 years of tacrolimus and steroid maintenance in all recipients.

Some clones are missing from TCRdb's copy, which holds only in-frame ones; the method was immunoSEQ multiplex PCR. The table has 75,000 to 95,000 clones, around 93% seen once; the top ten hold 1.5% to 2%. V lost 0 bases, J lost 8 bases, and 16 bases lay in between. The CDR3 runs 15 residues. CDR1 MGHRA and CDR2 YSYEKL come from the germline V gene. This chain connects TRBV4-1 to TRBJ1-1; no clear D gene. This receptor was taken from a human donor who received an intestinal transplant. Sequences were derived from unstimulated CD8+ T cells sorted from spleen or lymph node cells, sampled before intestinal transplant. The CDR3 here is CASSQDHLRWREAFF. The CDR3 DNA reads TGCGCCAGCAGCCAAGATCATCTGCGCTGGAGGGAAGCTTTCTTT.